This record looks at one TCR beta chain sequence and its context. This record belongs to a study of blood T cell repertoires in COVID-19. As for the study in general: From the United States, Italy and Spain came samples of acute and convalescent COVID-19.

Using immunoSEQ multiplex PCR, the repertoire was profiled, and TCRdb retains in-frame clones only, with some absent. This sample carries 220,000 or so clones, just under 90% of them seen once, and the ten largest clones take about 0.95%. Trimming took 4 bases from V and 0 from J; bases not matched to a gene: 14. The length of the CDR3 is 20 residues. The receptor comes from a middle-aged man who had been exposed to COVID-19. The genes are TRBV5-3 and TRBJ2-6; 9 bases match TRBD1. TRBV5-3 carries the ORF label, with uncertain function. The sample was PBMCs or T cells enriched from blood (not recorded which). This chain's CDR3 is CARSVTGGTKISSGANVLTF. In DNA, the CDR3 is TGTGCCAGAAGCGTGACAGGGGGGACAAAGATCAGCTCTGGGGCCAACGTCCTGACTTTC.